Presented here are 29 T cell receptor beta chains from one specimen sequenced in a study of shared clonotypes between healthy human individuals. Some clones are missing from TCRdb's copy, which holds only in-frame ones; the method was immunoSEQ multiplex PCR. The sample includes almost 750,000 clones, 55% to 80% of them seen just once. The sample taken for sequencing was memory CD4+ T cells sorted from blood. Subset here: CD45RA-negative fraction. These receptors were obtained from a woman younger than 45 in good health.

The chain is built from TRBV6-1 and TRBJ1-1; D unresolved. Germline V gene lookup returns CDR1 MNHNS and CDR2 SASEGT. CDR3 length equals 13 residues. Trimming removed 8 bases from V and 1 base from J, with 11 bases in between. This CDR3 reads CASERLRNTEAFF. CDR3 nucleotides: TGTGCCAGCGAGAGGCTTAGGAACACTGAAGCTTTCTTT.

Turning to this clone: The sample carries other DNA sequences with the same CDR3. The chain combines TRBV4-1 with TRBJ2-4; D unclear. CDR1 is MGHRA, CDR2 YSYEKL, per germline. V was trimmed by 0 bases and J by 7 bases, leaving 10 bases between them. CDR3 length: 14 residues. Here the CDR3 DNA reads TGCGCCAGCAGCCAAGATCCGGGTCGGAACATTCAGTACTTC. This encodes CASSQDPGRNIQYF.

The chain links TRBV5-4 to TRBJ1-1; 7 bases line up with TRBD1. This CDR3 has 14 amino acids. CDR1 is SGHNT and CDR2 is YYREEE in the germline V gene (reference sequence). After removal of 6 bases from V and 4 bases from J, the junction contained 9 bases not matched to a gene. CDR3 in amino acids: CASTPGPGGTEAFF. The CDR3 DNA follows: TGTGCCAGCACCCCGGGCCCAGGGGGCACTGAAGCTTTCTTT.

This chain joins TRBV10-1 and TRBJ2-1, with a tentative D call TRBD2 (6 bases). Germline-derived CDR1 and CDR2 are WNHNN and SYGVQD (reference sequence). The CDR3 totals 12 residues. The V end was cut by 3 bases, the J end by 9 bases, with 9 bases between. DNA of the CDR3: TGCGCCAGCAGTGAATTTAGCGGTGAGCAGTTCTTC. Its protein is CASSEFSGEQFF.

V is TRBV5-4 and J is TRBJ1-4, with 8 bases aligning to TRBD1. CDR3 length: 15 residues. The junction had 9 bases not matched to a gene; V was cut back by 4 bases and J by 7 bases. CDR1 SGHNT and CDR2 YYREEE come from the germline V gene (reference sequence). CDR3 coding DNA: TGTGCCAGCAGCGTAAACAGGGGGAACCCTGAAAAACTGTTTTTT. Amino acid sequence: CASSVNRGNPEKLFF.

This clone showed up just once. The V call is TRBV19, the J call TRBJ2-5; no clear D gene. This CDR3 comprises 15 residues. Trimming shortened V by 1 base and J by 0 bases, and 9 bases separated the two germline ends. Germline values: CDR1 LNHDA, CDR2 SQIVND (reference sequence). The CDR3 bases are TGTGCCAGTAGTATAGCACTCGGAAACCAAGAGACCCAGTACTTC. This codes for CASSIALGNQETQYF.

This chain connects TRBV19 to TRBJ1-1; a possible D gene is TRBD1 (5 bases). CDR1 is LNHDA and CDR2 is SQIVND in the germline V gene (reference sequence). CDR3 length equals 14 residues. V was shortened by 3 bases and J by 4 bases, with 12 bases between the two germline ends. The CDR3 DNA reads TGTGCCAGTAGTATCATGGGGCTAGGCACTGAAGCTTTCTTT. Its translation is CASSIMGLGTEAFF.

This chain uses TRBV19 with TRBJ1-5; TRBD1 might be the D (6 bases). In germline, CDR1 is LNHDA, CDR2 SQIVND (reference sequence). Trimming pared 3 bases from V and 0 bases from J, leaving 18 bases between. This CDR3 is built from 18 residues. CDR3 sequence reads: CASSMRIGGGNSNQPQHF. The CDR3, as DNA: TGTGCCAGTAGTATGCGGATTGGGGGCGGGAATAGCAATCAGCCCCAGCATTTT.

This clone turned up a few times. V usage is TRBV6-1 and J usage is TRBJ1-1; possible D gene TRBD1, 5 bases. Per the germline V gene, CDR1 is MNHNS and CDR2 is SASEGT. This CDR3 contains 15 residues. V was cut by 2 bases and J by 0 bases, with 10 bases left in between. In nucleotides, the CDR3 is TGTGCCAGCAGTGAACGGGGCGGGATGAACACTGAAGCTTTCTTT. Residues: CASSERGGMNTEAFF.

The chain uses TRBV5-1 and TRBJ2-3; 8 nucleotides line up with TRBD1. V was pared by 4 bases and J by 6 bases, with 10 bases of the junction left unmatched. There are 15 residues in the CDR3. Germline V CDR1 and CDR2: SGHRS, YFSETQ. In nucleotides, the CDR3 is TGCGCCAGCAGCCGCCAAAGGACAGGGTCGGATACGCAGTATTTT. Its translation is CASSRQRTGSDTQYF. The whole variable domain, remainder taken from reference TRBV5-1 and TRBJ2-3, is KAGVTQTPRYLIKTRGQQVTLSCSPISGHRSVSWYQQTPGQGLQFLFEYFSETQRNKGNFPGRFSGRQFSNSRSEMNVSTLELGDSALYLCASSRQRTGSDTQYFGPGTRLTVL.

This clone was observed once. This chain connects TRBV7-3 to TRBJ2-2, with 9 bases that match TRBD2. V shed 4 bases, J shed 6 bases, and the junction held 9 bases outside the gene matches. The CDR3 is 16 amino acids. The germline V gene encodes CDR1 SGHTA and CDR2 FQGTGA. CDR3 loop: CASSSRAGGGAGELFF. In nucleotides, the CDR3 is TGTGCCAGCAGCTCCCGAGCGGGAGGCGGGGCCGGGGAGCTGTTTTTT.

The V gene is TRBV5-8, the J gene TRBJ2-7, with 7 bases lining up with TRBD1. Germline CDR1 is SGHTS and CDR2 is YDEGEE. Trimming took 2 bases from V and 3 from J; bases not matched to a gene: 8. The CDR3 extends over 15 amino acids. The CDR3: CASSFSGTVVYEQYF. CDR3 nucleotides: TGTGCCAGCAGCTTTTCCGGGACAGTCGTCTACGAGCAGTACTTC.

The chain links TRBV30 to TRBJ1-3, with D unclear. Trimming pared 1 base from V and 4 bases from J, leaving 8 bases between. The germline CDR1 and CDR2 sequences are GTSNPN and SVGIG (reference sequence). This CDR3 spans 13 amino acids. For the CDR3, the DNA is TGTGCCTGGAGTGACACATTAGGAAACACCATATATTTT. This translates into CAWSDTLGNTIYF.

This chain links TRBV7-6 with TRBJ2-5; a weak D match, TRBD2 (6 bases). V was clipped by 4 bases and J by 3 bases, with 18 bases between them. This CDR3 contains 16 residues. Germline V gene data show CDR1 as SGHVS and CDR2 as FNYEAQ. In DNA, the CDR3 is TGTGCCAGCAGCTCCCGACGGCGAGCGGGTGAAGAGACCCAGTACTTC. Translated: CASSSRRRAGEETQYF. The variable domain in full, with the rest retrieved from reference TRBV7-6 and TRBJ2-5, is GAGVSQSPRYKVTKRGQDVALRCDPISGHVSLYWYRQALGQGPEFLTYFNYEAQQDKSGLPNDRFSAERPEGSISTLTIQRTEQRDSAMYRCASSSRRRAGEETQYFGPGTRLLVL.

The sample holds one count of this clone. V gene TRBV28 combines with J gene TRBJ1-2; tentative D call: TRBD1 (5 bases). Trimming left V 6 bases short and J 12 bases short, with 26 bases between. The CDR3 has 15 residues. Germline values: CDR1 MDHEN, CDR2 SYDVKM. The CDR3 sequence: CASSRPHLGRDLNTF. CDR3 coding DNA: TGTGCCAGCAGCCGCCCTCATCTTGGCAGGGACCTAAACACCTTC.

This chain uses TRBV5-6 with TRBJ1-5; D unresolved. Trimming removed 4 bases from V and 5 bases from J, with 19 bases in between. The CDR3 has 16 amino acids. Germline V lookup: CDR1 SGHDT, CDR2 YYEEEE. CDR3 bases: TGTGCCAGCAGCCCCACCCTGCACTTTCCCGATCAGCCCCAGCATTTT. Translated, it gives CASSPTLHFPDQPQHF.

V and J are TRBV6-1 and TRBJ2-2, with D perhaps being TRBD1 or TRBD2 (5 bases each). Germline V gene sequence: CDR1 MNHNS, CDR2 SASEGT. CDR3 length equals 15 residues. The V and J ends lost 4 bases and 6 bases respectively, with 15 bases between them. CDR3: CASSGGVWSAGELFF. The CDR3 nucleotides read TGTGCCAGCAGTGGAGGGGTTTGGTCTGCCGGGGAGCTGTTTTTT.

Only a few counts were recorded for this clone. The chain couples TRBV6-5 to TRBJ1-1; D is perhaps TRBD1 (5 bases). In germline, CDR1 is MNHEY, CDR2 SVGAGI. The CDR3 sequence is 15 residues long. Between the trimmed V and J ends, which lost 6 bases and 1 base, there was a span of 15 bases. This CDR3 reads CASRPGHGGNTEAFF. CDR3 nucleotides: TGTGCCAGCAGGCCCGGACACGGAGGGAACACTGAAGCTTTCTTT.

The V and J genes are TRBV7-8 and TRBJ1-2; D is uncertain. V was trimmed by 5 bases and J by 0 bases, leaving 13 bases between them. Germline-derived CDR1 and CDR2 are SGHVS and FQNEAQ. The CDR3 extends over 15 amino acids. CDR3 sequence reads: CASSPRGLANYGYTF. DNA of the CDR3: TGTGCCAGCAGCCCAAGAGGGCTGGCTAACTATGGCTACACCTTC.

V and J are TRBV7-2 and TRBJ2-2, with 8 bases aligning to TRBD1. The CDR3 is made up of 15 amino acids. Germline V gene lookup returns CDR1 SGHTA and CDR2 FQGNSA. After removal of 6 bases from V and 7 bases from J, the junction contained 10 bases not matched to a gene. The CDR3 DNA is TGTGCCAGCAGTTTTCAGGGGGCGATAGGCGGGGAGCTGTTTTTT. Its translation: CASSFQGAIGGELFF.

The chain employs TRBV11-2 and TRBJ1-3, with D perhaps matching TRBD1 (5 bases). The V and J ends lost 4 bases and 4 bases respectively, with 8 bases between them. CDR3 length: 13 amino acids. Germline assignment: CDR1 SGHAT and CDR2 FQNNGV. The CDR3 DNA sequence: TGTGCCAGCAGCTCAGGGTTCGGAAACACCATATATTTT. Its protein product is CASSSGFGNTIYF.

The CDR3 sequence is CASSFRTSGRNEQFF. Here the CDR3 DNA reads TGTGCCAGCAGCTTCCGGACTAGCGGGAGAAATGAGCAGTTCTTC. The chain uses TRBV5-5 and TRBJ2-1; 13 positions agree with TRBD2. Per germline, CDR1 SGHKS and CDR2 YYEKEE (reference sequence). Unmatched junction bases numbered 3, after V lost 2 bases and J lost 7 bases. The CDR3 runs to 15 residues. The full variable domain, in which reference TRBV5-5 and TRBJ2-1 provide the parts outside the CDR3, is DAGVTQSPTHLIKTRGQQVTLRCSPISGHKSVSWYQQVLGQGPQFIFQYYEKEERGRGNFPDRFSARQFPNYSSELNVNALLLGDSALYLCASSFRTSGRNEQFFGPGTRLTVL.

V gene TRBV7-9 combines with J gene TRBJ2-7, with D possibly being TRBD2 (5 bases). Per germline, CDR1 SEHNR and CDR2 FQNEAQ (reference sequence). V dropped 5 bases and J dropped 6 bases, with 11 bases sitting between them. The CDR3 runs to 12 residues. The CDR3 DNA is TGTGCCAGCAGCGCCTTTGCGGGCGAGCAGTACTTC. It yields the protein CASSAFAGEQYF.

As concerns this clone: This may be a read error: a much more frequent sequence differs by one nucleotide. The sample contains more than one DNA sequence encoding this CDR3. CDR3: CASSFAYEQYF. In DNA form, the CDR3 reads TGTGCCAGCAGCTTTGCCTACGAGCAGTACTTC. The chain carries TRBV5-4 and TRBJ2-7, with no clear D. V lost 2 bases to trimming and J lost 2 bases, with 2 bases between them. Germline V gene sequence: CDR1 SGHNT, CDR2 YYREEE (reference sequence). The CDR3 is made up of 11 amino acids.

The rearrangement joins TRBV7-9 to TRBJ1-1; D gene ambiguous. The CDR3 is 12 residues long. The V gene's germline CDR1 is SEHNR and CDR2 FQNEAQ (reference sequence). Trimming removed 5 bases from V and 7 bases from J, with 11 bases in between. This chain's CDR3 is CASSLSIGEAFF. CDR3 nucleotides: TGTGCCAGCAGCCTGTCCATCGGTGAAGCTTTCTTT.

The chain joins TRBV28 to TRBJ1-1; a possible D gene is TRBD1 (6 bases). The CDR3 covers 15 residues. The germline V gene has CDR1 MDHEN and CDR2 SYDVKM. Trimming cost V 5 bases and J 5 bases, with 18 bases left between them. The CDR3, as DNA: TGTGCCAGCAGTAGAGGGACATCTGGGGAAACTGAAGCTTTCTTT. Amino acid sequence: CASSRGTSGETEAFF. The variable domain in full, completed from reference TRBV28 and TRBJ1-1, reads DVKVTQSSRYLVKRTGEKVFLECVQDMDHENMFWYRQDPGLGLRLIYFSYDVKMKEKGDIPEGYSVSREKKERFSLILESASTNQTSMYLCASSRGTSGETEAFFGQGTRLTVV.

J is TRBJ1-5 and V is TRBV29-1; D gene unclear. Trimming stripped 6 bases from V and 10 bases from J, with 16 bases between. The CDR3 extends over 12 amino acids. Germline values: CDR1 SQVTM, CDR2 ANQGSEA. In DNA, the CDR3 is TGCAGCGTCCCCCCCGGCGGAGGCCCCCAGCATTTT. Amino acid sequence: CSVPPGGGPQHF.

The gene calls are TRBV2 and TRBJ2-7; 8 bases map to TRBD2. CDR1 is SNHLY, CDR2 FYNNEI, per germline. Unmatched junction bases numbered 18, after V lost 7 bases and J lost 4 bases. This CDR3 has 17 residues. The CDR3, as DNA: TGTGCCAGCACCCCGGTGGTTGGGGCGGGAGGTCGATACGAGCAGTACTTC. It is translated as CASTPVVGAGGRYEQYF.

The V call is TRBV7-9, the J call TRBJ2-1, with TRBD2 as a possible D gene (6 bases). The V gene lost 8 bases and the J gene lost 1 base, with 15 bases spanning the gap. The CDR3 is made up of 15 amino acids. Germline CDR1 reads SEHNR; CDR2 reads FQNEAQ (reference sequence). CDR3 DNA sequence: TGTGCCAGCCGAGGGTGGGAGGATTCCTACAATGAGCAGTTCTTC. It translates to CASRGWEDSYNEQFF.